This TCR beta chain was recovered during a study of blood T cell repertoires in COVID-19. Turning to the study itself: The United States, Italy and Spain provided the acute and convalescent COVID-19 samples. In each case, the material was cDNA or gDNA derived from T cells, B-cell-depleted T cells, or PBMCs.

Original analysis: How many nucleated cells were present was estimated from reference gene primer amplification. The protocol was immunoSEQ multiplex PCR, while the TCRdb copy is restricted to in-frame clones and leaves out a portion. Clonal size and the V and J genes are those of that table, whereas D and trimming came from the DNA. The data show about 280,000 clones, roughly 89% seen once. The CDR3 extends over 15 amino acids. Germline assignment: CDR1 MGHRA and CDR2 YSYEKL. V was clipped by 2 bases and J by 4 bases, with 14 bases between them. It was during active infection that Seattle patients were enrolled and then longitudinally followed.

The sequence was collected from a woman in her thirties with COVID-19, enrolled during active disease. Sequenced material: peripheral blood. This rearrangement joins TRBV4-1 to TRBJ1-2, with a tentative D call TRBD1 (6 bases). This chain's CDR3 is CASSQSLQGSYGYTF. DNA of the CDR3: TGCGCCAGCAGCCAAAGTCTTCAGGGGTCCTATGGCTACACCTTC.